This paragraph reports one TCR beta chain. The sample belongs to a study of CD8 T cells in Susac syndrome. Sequencing of TCR beta was performed on blood CD8+ and CD4+ T cells. Diagnostic criteria for definite or probable disease, in their recently defined form, were met by the patients with Susac syndrome. TEMRA cells were enriched by FACS, while CD8+ and CD4+ T cells were obtained through a negative isolation that was performed magnetically. CDR1 is MGHRA and CDR2 is YSYEKL in the germline V gene. The CDR3 loop spans 13 amino acids. J lost 7 bases, V lost 1 base, and 1 base had no gene match. Random hexamers were used to reverse transcribe the RNA input (roughly 0.5 to 1 ug). Amplification of TCR beta CDR3 spanned 54 Vbeta and 13 Jbeta via immunoSEQ multiplex PCR. TCRdb re-called the immunoSEQ multiplex PCR reads through MiXCR, storing one row per CDR3 protein. This table has 140,000 to 150,000 distinct CDR3 sequences, approximately 94% appearing once.

This sequence originates from a human donor with Susac syndrome. This chain links TRBV4-1 with TRBJ2-5; 9 bases are a match to TRBD2. The sequenced sample was CD4+ T cells from PBMCs. This chain's CDR3 is CASSQGREGTQYF. Here the CDR3 DNA reads TGCGCCAGCAGCCAAGGGCGGGAGGGGACCCAGTACTTC.